The 18 T cell receptor beta chains below were found in one sample sequenced in a study of CD8+ T cells in alopecia areata. Treatment indicated: oral pan-JAK inhibitor, 5-10 mg twice daily. Extracted RNA was reverse transcribed, and the resulting cDNA served as sequencing template. The protocol was immunoSEQ multiplex PCR, while the TCRdb copy is restricted to in-frame clones and leaves out a portion. Among roughly 200,000 clones listed, roughly three fifths were seen once. This specimen consisted of CD4+ T cells sorted from blood, obtained at week 4, from a patient treated with tofacitinib. These receptors were collected from a human donor with alopecia areata.

The chain employs TRBV29-1 and TRBJ2-5; a weak D match, TRBD1 (5 bases). This CDR3 spans 12 amino acids. CDR1 and CDR2 (germline): SQVTM, ANQGSEA. V dropped 4 bases and J dropped 5 bases, with 11 bases sitting between them. The CDR3 DNA sequence: TGCAGCGTTGTGGACATCGGGGAGACCCAGTACTTC. It yields the protein CSVVDIGETQYF.

This rearrangement joins TRBV5-1 to TRBJ1-5, with D unresolved. Germline V gene lookup returns CDR1 SGHRS and CDR2 YFSETQ. Trimming removed 0 bases at V and 3 bases at J, with 7 bases between. The CDR3 totals 14 residues. The CDR3 sequence is CASSLDGPNQPQHF. CDR3 coding DNA: TGCGCCAGCAGCTTGGACGGCCCCAATCAGCCCCAGCATTTT.

Only one count was recorded for this clone. The chain joins TRBV6-5 to TRBJ2-3; 9 bases match TRBD1. The CDR3 runs 14 residues. The V and J ends lost 5 bases and 5 bases, in that order; junction bases with no gene match: 5. Germline V gene data show CDR1 as MNHEY and CDR2 as SVGAGI. CDR3 coding DNA: TGTGCCAGCAGTAGGGGACAGGGAATAGATACGCAGTATTTT. It yields the protein CASSRGQGIDTQYF.

This clone has only a few counts. CDR3 DNA sequence: TGTGCCAGCAGCTTAGCAAGGGGGCAAGAGACCCAGTACTTC. The encoded protein is CASSLARGQETQYF. J is TRBJ2-5 and V is TRBV7-2; a possible D gene is TRBD1 (6 bases). Germline lookup yields CDR1 SGHTA and CDR2 FQGNSA. The CDR3 loop spans 14 amino acids. Trimming cost V 0 bases and J 2 bases, with 7 bases left between them.

This clone came up once. The chain couples TRBV6-5 to TRBJ1-2; 8 nucleotides agree with TRBD1. This CDR3 spans 13 amino acids. V dropped 4 bases and J dropped 4; count of bases not matched to a gene: 2. CDR1 and CDR2 (germline): MNHEY, SVGAGI. The CDR3, as DNA: TGTGCCAGCAGTTCGGGACAGGCCTATGGCTACACCTTC. Encoded protein: CASSSGQAYGYTF.

The V and J genes are TRBV28 and TRBJ2-7, with TRBD1 as a possible D gene (6 bases). Trimming cost V 5 bases and J 13 bases, with 24 bases left between them. Germline CDR1 reads MDHEN; CDR2 reads SYDVKM. CDR3 length: 14 residues. The DNA for the CDR3 is TGTGCCAGCAGTCCCCTGTCTGGGGCTCAGGGGAAATACTTC. Translation: CASSPLSGAQGKYF.

V usage is TRBV30 and J usage is TRBJ2-2; 10 nucleotides line up with TRBD1. The CDR3 has 16 amino acids. The V segment lost 1 base and the J segment 5 bases; nucleotides outside the gene matches: 7. Per germline, CDR1 GTSNPN and CDR2 SVGIG (reference sequence). DNA for the CDR3: TGTGCCTGGAGTGCCCACCGGGACAGGGGAACCGGGGAGCTGTTTTTT. Its protein product is CAWSAHRDRGTGELFF. The whole variable domain, filled in from reference TRBV30 and TRBJ2-2, reads SQTIHQWPATLVQPVGSPLSLECTVEGTSNPNLYWYRQAAGRGLQLLFYSVGIGQISSEVPQNLSASRPQDRQFILSSKKLLLSDSGFYLCAWSAHRDRGTGELFFGEGSRLTVL.

The chain has TRBV29-1 and TRBJ2-3, with 9 bases identical to TRBD2. The germline V gene encodes CDR1 SQVTM and CDR2 ANQGSEA. The CDR3 sequence is 16 residues long. J was trimmed by 2 bases and V by 4 bases; bases with no gene match: 10. In nucleotides, the CDR3 is TGCAGCGTTGGAGCCCAGCGGGGGGCCATCACAGATACGCAGTATTTT. It is translated as CSVGAQRGAITDTQYF.

J is TRBJ1-6 and V is TRBV29-1; tentative D call: TRBD1 (6 bases). Trimming pared 6 bases from V and 8 bases from J, leaving 17 bases between. Germline V gives CDR1 SQVTM, CDR2 ANQGSEA. CDR3 length equals 14 residues. This chain's CDR3 is CSVAPGHIDSPLHF. The CDR3 DNA sequence: TGCAGCGTGGCTCCGGGACATATAGATTCACCCCTCCACTTT.

The chain has TRBV15 and TRBJ1-6, with TRBD1 as a possible D gene (5 bases). The V gene lost 0 bases and the J gene lost 10 bases, with 7 bases spanning the gap. CDR1 and CDR2 (germline): LNHNV, YYDKDF (reference sequence). The CDR3 has 13 amino acids. The CDR3 sequence is CATSRDWDSPLHF. DNA for the CDR3: TGTGCCACCAGCAGAGATTGGGACTCACCCCTCCACTTT.

The CDR3 nucleotides are TGTGCCAGCAGTCAACCCCCAGCCTCCGAGACCCAGTACTTC. It yields the protein CASSQPPASETQYF. The rearrangement uses TRBV28 and TRBJ2-5; the D is unclear. The CDR3 has 14 residues. The V gene lost 5 bases and the J gene lost 5 bases, with 15 bases spanning the gap. The germline V gene has CDR1 MDHEN and CDR2 SYDVKM.

This clone was seen more than once but under ten times. The CDR3 region is CASSFGGRGQETQYF. In nucleotides, the CDR3 is TGTGCCAGCAGCTTCGGAGGGAGAGGTCAAGAGACCCAGTACTTC. The chain uses TRBV7-2 and TRBJ2-5, with D perhaps matching TRBD2 (6 bases). The CDR3 consists of 15 residues. Trimming cost V 3 bases and J 2 bases, with 13 bases left between them. CDR1 is SGHTA and CDR2 is FQGNSA in the germline V gene.

The chain joins TRBV6-1 to TRBJ2-7; 8 nucleotides align to TRBD1. Per the germline V gene, CDR1 is MNHNS and CDR2 is SASEGT. After removal of 11 bases from V and 5 bases from J, the junction contained 8 bases not matched to a gene. There are 12 residues in the CDR3. Written as DNA, the CDR3 is TGTGCCTCCTCCGGGACAGGAAACGAGCAGTACTTC. Encoded protein: CASSGTGNEQYF.

Here the CDR3 reads CASSLPPRTGSGNTIYF. DNA of the CDR3: TGTGCCAGCAGCTTGCCCCCTCGGACAGGATCTGGAAACACCATATATTTT. The chain couples TRBV5-6 to TRBJ1-3; 7 nucleotides agree with TRBD1. The ends lost 1 base at V and 1 base at J; junction bases unmatched: 8. This CDR3 is 17 amino acids long. Looked up from germline, CDR1 is SGHDT and CDR2 is YYEEEE.

This clone was recorded a few times. CDR3 nucleotide sequence: TGCAGCGGGGGACGGGACAGGGGGGCCTACGAGCAGTACTTC. Translated: CSGGRDRGAYEQYF. The chain recombines TRBV29-1 with TRBJ2-7, with TRBD1 matching over 11 bases. The V segment lost 7 bases and the J segment 2 bases; nucleotides outside the gene matches: 7. This CDR3 is built from 14 residues. CDR1 is SQVTM, CDR2 ANQGSEA, per germline.

The CDR3 sequence: CASSQTGTVNQKLFF. CDR3 bases: TGCGCCAGCAGCCAAACCGGGACAGTCAATCAAAAACTGTTTTTT. The genes are TRBV4-1 and TRBJ1-4; 7 bases agree with TRBD1. The junction had 9 bases not matched to a gene; V was cut back by 2 bases and J by 9 bases. This CDR3 comprises 15 residues. Germline V gene lookup returns CDR1 MGHRA and CDR2 YSYEKL.

The chain links TRBV6-6 to TRBJ1-2; unclear D gene. The germline CDR1 and CDR2 sequences are MNHNY and SVGAGI (reference sequence). The CDR3 is 12 amino acids. V gave up 4 bases and J gave up 12 bases, with 15 bases separating them. Here the CDR3 reads CASSSASVVDTF. The CDR3 nucleotides read TGTGCCAGCAGTTCAGCTTCCGTGGTGGACACCTTC.

The chain combines TRBV4-1 with TRBJ2-3; 8 bases map to TRBD2. V lost 0 bases and J lost 5; bases outside the gene matches: 10. CDR1 MGHRA and CDR2 YSYEKL come from the germline V gene. This CDR3 has 17 amino acids. In DNA form, the CDR3 reads TGCGCCAGCAGCCAAGAATGGGCGGGGGGAACGGGAGATACGCAGTATTTT. Its protein product is CASSQEWAGGTGDTQYF.